Each of the 20 T cell receptor beta chains below was sequenced from the same sample in a study of cytomegalovirus exposure and HLA in healthy donors. With 60 Vbeta and 13 Jbeta primers, the PCR was carried out. Libraries were prepared by immunoSEQ multiplex PCR; TCRdb keeps only in-frame clonotypes and omits some of them. The sample shows 100,000 to 150,000 clones, about 85% of them seen only once. Sequencing used PBMCs. The receptor source for this set is a boy aged 5-17 years in good health and CMV-seronegative.

V gene TRBV7-9 combines with J gene TRBJ2-1; the match to TRBD2 covers 11 bases. V lost 5 bases and J lost 8; bases outside the gene matches: 8. The CDR3 is 15 amino acids. Germline V CDR1 and CDR2: SEHNR, FQNEAQ (reference sequence). The CDR3 coding sequence is TGTGCCAGCAGCGGAGGCTTTAGCGGGGGGGATGAGCAGTTCTTC. Translating it yields CASSGGFSGGDEQFF.

This clone was recorded only once. The chain uses TRBV9 and TRBJ2-5; TRBD2 matches at 7 bases. V trimming: 3 bases; J trimming: 4 bases; junction bases outside the gene matches: 3. The CDR3 has 13 residues. Germline-derived CDR1 and CDR2 are SGDLS and YYNGEE. The CDR3 sequence: CASSGGGLETQYF. CDR3 nucleotides: TGTGCCAGCAGCGGCGGGGGATTAGAGACCCAGTACTTC.

This clone has just one count. Additional DNA sequences in this sample encode the identical CDR3. The chain links TRBV7-2 to TRBJ2-7; TRBD2 matches 13 bases. The trim removed 5 bases at V and 4 bases at J, leaving 2 bases unmatched. Germline lookup yields CDR1 SGHTA and CDR2 FQGNSA. This CDR3 has 14 amino acids. The CDR3 loop reads CASSRLAGGYEQYF. CDR3 coding DNA: TGTGCCAGCAGCCGACTAGCGGGAGGTTACGAGCAGTACTTC.

The chain has TRBV30 and TRBJ2-7; the D is unclear. The ends were cut back, 0 bases at V and 6 bases at J, with 12 bases in the middle. The CDR3 spans 13 residues. Germline lookup yields CDR1 GTSNPN and CDR2 SVGIG (reference sequence). This chain's CDR3 is CAWSVYSQAEQYF. DNA for the CDR3: TGTGCCTGGAGTGTATACAGCCAGGCCGAGCAGTACTTC.

The V call is TRBV29-1, the J call TRBJ2-5; the match to TRBD1 covers 7 bases. Germline-derived CDR1 and CDR2 are SQVTM and ANQGSEA. V lost 4 bases to trimming and J lost 2 bases; unmatched junction nucleotides: 7. The CDR3 length is 14 residues. CDR3 protein: CSVVVRGQQETQYF. The CDR3 coding sequence is TGCAGCGTTGTTGTTAGGGGACAGCAAGAGACCCAGTACTTC.

The rearrangement joins TRBV6-1 to TRBJ1-1; D is unclear. Trimming removed 6 bases from V and 4 bases from J, with 9 bases in between. The CDR3 has 12 amino acids. The germline gives CDR1 MNHNS, CDR2 SASEGT. The CDR3 bases are TGTGCCAGCAGCCCTTCCGTCACTGAAGCTTTCTTT. Its protein is CASSPSVTEAFF.

This chain joins TRBV2 and TRBJ2-3, with 9 bases matching TRBD1. The CDR3 is 15 amino acids. V lost 6 bases to trimming and J lost 3 bases; unmatched junction nucleotides: 7. Germline V gene lookup returns CDR1 SNHLY and CDR2 FYNNEI. CDR3 DNA sequence: TGTGCCAGCAGCGAACAGGGGGCACGGACAGATACGCAGTATTTT. Its protein is CASSEQGARTDTQYF. Drawing the rest from reference TRBV2 and TRBJ2-3, the complete variable domain is EPEVTQTPSHQVTQMGQEVILRCVPISNHLYFYWYRQILGQKVEFLVSFYNNEISEKSEIFDDQFSVERPDGSNFTLKIRSTKLEDSAMYFCASSEQGARTDTQYFGPGTRLTVL.

The chain is built from TRBV7-2 and TRBJ2-3; 9 bases fit TRBD2. The CDR3 sequence is 14 residues long. V shed 6 bases and J 5 bases; nucleotides not matched to a gene: 6. Germline V lookup: CDR1 SGHTA, CDR2 FQGNSA. DNA of the CDR3: TGTGCCAGCAGATCAGCGGGAGGTTTAGATACGCAGTATTTT. This translates into CASRSAGGLDTQYF.

V is TRBV15 and J is TRBJ1-4, with TRBD1 matching 7 bases. Germline trimming cut 9 bases from V and 7 bases from J; bases unmatched to any gene: 11. There are 14 residues in the CDR3. Per germline, CDR1 LNHNV and CDR2 YYDKDF (reference sequence). As DNA, the CDR3 is TGTGCCACATCGACAGGGCGGAATTCTGAAAAACTGTTTTTT. This sequence encodes CATSTGRNSEKLFF.

The chain couples TRBV6-1 to TRBJ2-7, with D perhaps TRBD1 (5 bases). V lost 1 base and J 0 bases, leaving 10 bases between the germline ends. The CDR3 totals 15 residues. Germline V gene sequence: CDR1 MNHNS, CDR2 SASEGT. The CDR3 coding sequence is TGTGCCAGCAGTGAAGAGAAGGGGTCCTCCTACGAGCAGTACTTC. Encoded protein: CASSEEKGSSYEQYF.

The V and J genes are TRBV6-6 and TRBJ1-5; TRBD1 matches 9 bases. Germline lookup yields CDR1 MNHNY and CDR2 SVGAGI (reference sequence). The CDR3 covers 16 residues. The J segment lost 7 bases and the V segment lost 5 bases, leaving 12 bases of the junction unmatched. The CDR3: CASSHITGGEVQPQHF. The DNA for the CDR3 is TGTGCCAGCAGTCACATCACAGGGGGCGAGGTCCAGCCCCAGCATTTT.

The chain's CDR3 is CASSPDSDQPQHF. In nucleotides, the CDR3 is TGTGCCAGCTCACCCGACAGCGATCAGCCCCAGCATTTT. V is TRBV18 and J is TRBJ1-5, with a weak D call TRBD1 (5 bases). This CDR3 has 13 residues. Germline assignment: CDR1 KGHSH and CDR2 LQKENI. V gave up 3 bases and J gave up 5 bases, with 8 bases separating them.

V is TRBV2 and J is TRBJ1-2; no clear D gene. Trimming shortened V by 7 bases and J by 5 bases, and 8 bases separated the two germline ends. This CDR3 has 11 residues. Germline lookup yields CDR1 SNHLY and CDR2 FYNNEI. The CDR3 sequence: CASTSWYGYTF. The CDR3 DNA sequence: TGTGCCAGCACCAGTTGGTATGGCTACACCTTC.

This chain uses TRBV11-2 with TRBJ2-2, with 9 nucleotides matching TRBD1. The V segment lost 6 bases and the J segment 6 bases; nucleotides outside the gene matches: 11. This CDR3 has 16 residues. CDR1 and CDR2 (germline): SGHAT, FQNNGV. The CDR3 protein is CASSLMGQGIAGELFF. In DNA form, the CDR3 reads TGTGCCAGCAGTCTAATGGGACAGGGAATCGCCGGGGAGCTGTTTTTT.

The CDR3 DNA reads as TGTGCCAGCAGCGCTTATGGACTAGCGCCAGATACGCAGTATTTT. Translated: CASSAYGLAPDTQYF. This chain connects TRBV9 to TRBJ2-3, with 9 positions matching TRBD2. Germline trimming cut 3 bases from V and 4 bases from J; bases unmatched to any gene: 6. In germline, CDR1 is SGDLS, CDR2 YYNGEE. The length of the CDR3 is 15 residues.

V gene TRBV13 combines with J gene TRBJ2-7; TRBD2 agrees at 7 bases. CDR1 is PRHDT and CDR2 is FYEKMQ in the germline V gene (reference sequence). The V and J ends lost 5 bases and 0 bases, in that order; junction bases with no gene match: 4. This CDR3 region has 14 residues. The CDR3 sequence is CASSPPSGSYEQYF. CDR3 in DNA: TGTGCCAGCAGCCCCCCTAGCGGCTCCTACGAGCAGTACTTC.

V and J are TRBV29-1 and TRBJ2-7; the D gene is possibly TRBD1 (6 bases). The germline V gene has CDR1 SQVTM and CDR2 ANQGSEA. This CDR3 has 13 amino acids. V lost 4 bases to trimming and J lost 10 bases, with 20 bases between them. The CDR3 sequence is CSVVGQGPTSQYF. DNA for the CDR3: TGCAGCGTTGTTGGGCAGGGGCCTACGAGCCAGTACTTC.

In its sample, this clone was seen once. V usage is TRBV6-5 and J usage is TRBJ2-3; no firm D call. The germline CDR1 and CDR2 sequences are MNHEY and SVGAGI. The CDR3 spans 14 residues. The V gene lost 6 bases and the J gene lost 5 bases, with 15 bases spanning the gap. The DNA for the CDR3 is TGTGCCAGCAGCGACCCTAACACAGTAGATACGCAGTATTTT. Translation gives CASSDPNTVDTQYF.

The chain has TRBV6-4 and TRBJ2-2; 7 positions agree with TRBD2. Germline assignment: CDR1 MRHNA and CDR2 SNTAGT. J was trimmed by 4 bases and V by 0 bases; bases with no gene match: 5. The CDR3 covers 16 residues. The CDR3 protein is CASSDSTGEGTGELFF. As DNA, the CDR3 is TGTGCCAGCAGTGACTCGACGGGGGAGGGCACCGGGGAGCTGTTTTTT.

Here the CDR3 DNA reads TGTGCCAGTACTCCCGGGACAGGGATGAACACTGAAGCTTTCTTT. Translating gives CASTPGTGMNTEAFF. V gene TRBV19 combines with J gene TRBJ1-1; TRBD1 agrees at 9 bases. V lost 7 bases and J lost 0; bases outside the gene matches: 6. CDR3 size: 15 residues. Germline V gene data show CDR1 as LNHDA and CDR2 as SQIVND (reference sequence). The entire variable domain, with the rest obtained from reference TRBV19 and TRBJ1-1, is as follows: DGGITQSPKYLFRKEGQNVTLSCEQNLNHDAMYWYRQDPGQGLRLIYYSQIVNDFQKGDIAEGYSVSREKKESFPLTVTSAQKNPTAFYLCASTPGTGMNTEAFFGQGTRLTVV.